The 25 T cell receptor beta chains in this list originate from one sample, sequenced in a study of beta chain features in type 1 diabetes. The sequenced template was cDNA made from the entire isolated RNA. Measured with immunoSEQ multiplex PCR; TCRdb has only the in-frame clones, and not every one. Of some 270,000 clones listed, roughly 14% are singletons. The sample comprised naive CD4+ T cells from blood. Receptors were obtained from a woman in her 40s in good health.

J is TRBJ2-3 and V is TRBV7-2, with TRBD2 matching over 11 bases. The CDR3 loop spans 16 amino acids. Germline V lookup: CDR1 SGHTA, CDR2 FQGNSA. Losses at the gene ends were 5 bases for V and 5 bases for J; bases not matched to a gene: 9. CDR3 residues: CASSVTSGDRGDTQYF. CDR3 coding DNA: TGTGCCAGCAGCGTGACTAGCGGGGACAGAGGAGATACGCAGTATTTT.

This clone has more than one count but fewer than ten. This chain joins TRBV9 and TRBJ2-2; 7 bases line up with TRBD2. The junction had 14 bases not matched to a gene; V was cut back by 4 bases and J by 11 bases. From germline, CDR1 is SGDLS and CDR2 YYNGEE. The length of the CDR3 is 15 residues. CDR3 bases: TGTGCCAGCAGCCCCCAGGGTGAGCGGGGAGGCGAGCTGTTTTTT. This gives the protein CASSPQGERGGELFF.

The chain couples TRBV2 to TRBJ1-5; TRBD1 matches at 7 bases. Unmatched junction bases numbered 19, after V lost 4 bases and J lost 7 bases. CDR3 size: 18 residues. Germline V gene sequence: CDR1 SNHLY, CDR2 FYNNEI. The CDR3 nucleotides are TGTGCCAGCAGTGTAGTGGCAGGTAGGGACAGACCCTCCCAGCCCCAGCATTTT. This gives the protein CASSVVAGRDRPSQPQHF. The entire variable domain, with the rest obtained from reference TRBV2 and TRBJ1-5, is as follows: EPEVTQTPSHQVTQMGQEVILRCVPISNHLYFYWYRQILGQKVEFLVSFYNNEISEKSEIFDDQFSVERPDGSNFTLKIRSTKLEDSAMYFCASSVVAGRDRPSQPQHFGDGTRLSIL.

The J gene is TRBJ1-5, the V gene TRBV6-1, with 7 bases matching TRBD1. V lost 2 bases, J lost 6 bases, and 10 bases stayed unmatched. Germline V CDR1 and CDR2: MNHNS, SASEGT. This CDR3 contains 16 residues. The CDR3 nucleotides read TGTGCCAGCAGTGAACCGGGAAGGGGGCGCGGTCAGCCCCAGCATTTT. Translation: CASSEPGRGRGQPQHF.

The table lists this clone with a few counts. The chain carries TRBV10-3 and TRBJ2-1, with TRBD2 matching 9 bases. CDR3 length equals 16 residues. Trimming cost V 9 bases and J 1 base; bases outside gene matches: 10. Per germline, CDR1 ENHRY and CDR2 SYGVKD. The CDR3 DNA sequence: TGTGCCATACGGGGTTCTAGCGGGGTGTCCTACAATGAGCAGTTCTTC. Residues: CAIRGSSGVSYNEQFF.

The rearrangement uses TRBV19 and TRBJ1-5, with TRBD1 matching over 10 bases. CDR3 length: 19 residues. Germline V CDR1 and CDR2: LNHDA, SQIVND (reference sequence). Trimming took 1 base from V and 0 from J; bases not matched to a gene: 9. The CDR3 protein is CASSIGPGTGALSNQPQHF. In DNA form, the CDR3 reads TGTGCCAGTAGTATAGGCCCCGGGACAGGGGCTCTTAGCAATCAGCCCCAGCATTTT.

CDR3 sequence (DNA): TGTGCCAGCAGCGCCCGACAGGGTGACACAGATACGCAGTATTTT. This gives the protein CASSARQGDTDTQYF. The chain links TRBV9 to TRBJ2-3, with 7 bases lining up with TRBD1. The J segment lost 2 bases and the V segment lost 3 bases, leaving 6 bases of the junction unmatched. Germline assignment: CDR1 SGDLS and CDR2 YYNGEE. CDR3 length: 15 residues.

The chain couples TRBV5-4 to TRBJ2-2; a possible D gene is TRBD1 (6 bases). CDR1 SGHNT and CDR2 YYREEE come from the germline V gene (reference sequence). Trimming stripped 4 bases from V and 7 bases from J, with 14 bases between. The length of the CDR3 is 14 residues. The CDR3 nucleotides are TGTGCCAGCAGCACGAACAGGGTAATCGGGGAGCTGTTTTTT. Residues: CASSTNRVIGELFF.

This chain joins TRBV5-1 and TRBJ1-2; the D is unclear. In germline, CDR1 is SGHRS, CDR2 YFSETQ. The ends were cut back, 0 bases at V and 1 base at J, with 7 bases in the middle. This CDR3 is 14 amino acids long. CDR3 in DNA: TGCGCCAGCAGCTTGGGTGGCAGTAACTATGGCTACACCTTC. It yields the protein CASSLGGSNYGYTF.

V and J are TRBV5-4 and TRBJ1-5; 8 bases map to TRBD1. This CDR3 spans 14 amino acids. Germline V CDR1 and CDR2: SGHNT, YYREEE (reference sequence). Germline trimming cut 4 bases from V and 6 bases from J; bases unmatched to any gene: 6. CDR3 sequence (DNA): TGTGCCAGCAGCATACGCAGGGGGCTTCAGCCCCAGCATTTT. Encoded protein: CASSIRRGLQPQHF.

The rearrangement joins TRBV5-4 to TRBJ2-2; 9 bases are a match to TRBD2. V lost 5 bases and J lost 8; bases outside the gene matches: 13. This CDR3 region has 16 residues. Looked up from germline, CDR1 is SGHNT and CDR2 is YYREEE (reference sequence). The CDR3 spells CASRYSGGSNGGELFF. The DNA of the CDR3 is TGTGCCAGCAGGTATAGCGGGGGCTCCAACGGAGGGGAGCTGTTTTTT.

V is TRBV9 and J is TRBJ2-1, with TRBD2 identical over 13 bases. CDR1 and CDR2 (germline): SGDLS, YYNGEE. The CDR3 extends over 15 amino acids. J gave up 10 bases and V 4 bases, and 8 bases lay outside the gene matches. Written as DNA, the CDR3 is TGTGCCAGCAGCCCCGGGACTAGCGGGGCCAGGGAGCAGTTCTTC. Translating it yields CASSPGTSGAREQFF.

The rearrangement uses TRBV18 and TRBJ2-2; D unresolved. Germline V gene sequence: CDR1 KGHSH, CDR2 LQKENI. CDR3 length: 15 residues. V lost 6 bases to trimming and J lost 0 bases, with 11 bases between them. CDR3 in amino acids: CASSRDNSNTGELFF. CDR3 coding DNA: TGTGCCAGCTCGCGAGACAACTCGAACACCGGGGAGCTGTTTTTT.

The V gene is TRBV12-5, the J gene TRBJ2-2; 10 bases line up with TRBD1. The ends lost 1 base at V and 4 bases at J; junction bases unmatched: 6. In germline, CDR1 is LGHNT, CDR2 FRNRAP. CDR3 length: 17 residues. The CDR3, as DNA: TGTGCTAGTGGTTTGGCGAGACAGGGGGCGCTCACCGGGGAGCTGTTTTTT. Its protein is CASGLARQGALTGELFF.

To note about this clone: An end of the junction does not agree with germline; a read error may underlie this. The chain is built from TRBV7-9 and TRBJ2-5; D is unresolved. Germline CDR1 is SEHNR and CDR2 is FQNEAQ (reference sequence). The CDR3 is 12 amino acids. CDR3 sequence reads: CAGSLPVETQYF. In nucleotides, the CDR3 is TGTGCCGGCAGCTTACCCGTAGAGACCCAGTACTTC.

The genes are TRBV7-9 and TRBJ1-1, with unresolved D. The CDR3 covers 13 residues. CDR1 SEHNR and CDR2 FQNEAQ come from the germline V gene (reference sequence). V was trimmed by 3 bases and J by 6 bases, leaving 11 bases between them. This CDR3 is CASSFGGHAEAFF. The CDR3 DNA sequence: TGTGCCAGCAGCTTCGGAGGGCACGCTGAAGCTTTCTTT.

This rearrangement joins TRBV4-1 to TRBJ2-6, with D perhaps TRBD1 (7 bases). V lost 0 bases and J 0 bases, leaving 15 bases between the germline ends. CDR3 size: 19 residues. CDR1 is MGHRA, CDR2 YSYEKL, per germline. The CDR3 sequence is CASSQDRGDSTSGANVLTF. CDR3 nucleotide sequence: TGCGCCAGCAGCCAAGATCGCGGGGACAGCACCTCTGGGGCCAACGTCCTGACTTTC.

The V gene is TRBV5-1, the J gene TRBJ2-3; TRBD2 matches at 8 bases. V shed 4 bases, J shed 0 bases, and the junction held 7 bases outside the gene matches. This CDR3 is 16 amino acids long. The germline gives CDR1 SGHRS, CDR2 YFSETQ. CDR3 protein: CASSTGLAQSTDTQYF. In DNA, the CDR3 is TGCGCCAGCAGCACAGGACTAGCCCAAAGCACAGATACGCAGTATTTT. Using reference TRBV5-1 and TRBJ2-3 for the parts outside the CDR3, the full variable domain is KAGVTQTPRYLIKTRGQQVTLSCSPISGHRSVSWYQQTPGQGLQFLFEYFSETQRNKGNFPGRFSGRQFSNSRSEMNVSTLELGDSALYLCASSTGLAQSTDTQYFGPGTRLTVL.

This clone appeared a few times. The J gene is TRBJ2-6, the V gene TRBV29-1; possibly TRBD1 for D (7 bases). The germline V and J ends were trimmed by 0 bases and 1 base, with 25 bases remaining between them. This CDR3 comprises 21 residues. Germline lookup yields CDR1 SQVTM and CDR2 ANQGSEA. DNA for the CDR3: TGCAGCGTTGAAGACTTGTGCGGGACAGCCGATCCAAGATCTGGGGCCAACGTCCTGACTTTC. It encodes CSVEDLCGTADPRSGANVLTF. Filled out from reference TRBV29-1 and TRBJ2-6, the complete variable domain reads SAVISQKPSRDICQRGTSLTIQCQVDSQVTMMFWYRQQPGQSLTLIATANQGSEATYESGFVIDKFPISRPNLTFSTLTVSNMSPEDSSIYLCSVEDLCGTADPRSGANVLTFGAGSRLTVL.

The rearrangement uses TRBV6-4 and TRBJ2-2, with TRBD2 as a possible D gene (5 bases). The V end was cut by 7 bases, the J end by 4 bases, with 7 bases between. The CDR3 spans 12 residues. Germline CDR1 reads MRHNA; CDR2 reads SNTAGT. The CDR3 protein is CASKRGTGELFF. The CDR3 DNA reads as TGTGCCAGCAAACGGGGCACCGGGGAGCTGTTTTTT.

The chain uses TRBV7-9 and TRBJ2-3; D unclear. The CDR3 covers 14 residues. The V gene lost 2 bases and the J gene lost 8 bases, with 14 bases spanning the gap. Germline CDR1 reads SEHNR; CDR2 reads FQNEAQ (reference sequence). The CDR3 sequence: CASSLNGLGGTQYF. The CDR3 bases are TGTGCCAGCAGCTTAAACGGGTTAGGCGGTACGCAGTATTTT.

The CDR3 region is CASSRQGETQYF. The DNA of the CDR3 is TGTGCCAGCAGCAGACAGGGAGAGACCCAGTACTTC. The genes are TRBV7-9 and TRBJ2-5; TRBD1 matches at 7 bases. The V and J ends lost 5 bases and 4 bases, in that order; junction bases with no gene match: 1. The CDR3 spans 12 residues. CDR1 SEHNR and CDR2 FQNEAQ come from the germline V gene (reference sequence). Using reference TRBV7-9 and TRBJ2-5 for the parts outside the CDR3, the full variable domain is DTGVSQNPRHKITKRGQNVTFRCDPISEHNRLYWYRQTLGQGPEFLTYFQNEAQLEKSRLLSDRFSAERPKGSFSTLEIQRTEQGDSAMYLCASSRQGETQYFGPGTRLLVL.

This chain uses TRBV4-1 with TRBJ2-6, with D perhaps TRBD1 (6 bases). V gave up 0 bases and J gave up 0 bases, with 15 bases separating them. Germline lookup yields CDR1 MGHRA and CDR2 YSYEKL. This CDR3 region has 19 residues. DNA for the CDR3: TGCGCCAGCAGCCAAGATAGTGGGGAAGGGGGCTCTGGGGCCAACGTCCTGACTTTC. Translating gives CASSQDSGEGGSGANVLTF.

A few counts support this clone. CDR3 protein: CASSLVGRANTIYF. CDR3 coding DNA: TGCGCCAGCAGCTTGGTCGGCAGAGCGAACACCATATATTTT. The chain uses TRBV5-1 and TRBJ1-3; D remains ambiguous. The length of the CDR3 is 14 residues. Germline CDR1 reads SGHRS; CDR2 reads YFSETQ. V dropped 0 bases and J dropped 7 bases, with 11 bases sitting between them. Based on the CDR3 plus reference TRBV5-1 and TRBJ1-3, the full variable domain is KAGVTQTPRYLIKTRGQQVTLSCSPISGHRSVSWYQQTPGQGLQFLFEYFSETQRNKGNFPGRFSGRQFSNSRSEMNVSTLELGDSALYLCASSLVGRANTIYFGEGSWLTVV.

The gene calls are TRBV5-1 and TRBJ2-1; 8 positions agree with TRBD2. This CDR3 comprises 15 residues. Trimming took 0 bases from V and 7 from J; bases not matched to a gene: 6. Germline V CDR1 and CDR2: SGHRS, YFSETQ. CDR3 sequence: CASSLGWTSPNEQFF. CDR3 bases: TGCGCCAGCAGCTTGGGGTGGACTAGCCCTAATGAGCAGTTCTTC.